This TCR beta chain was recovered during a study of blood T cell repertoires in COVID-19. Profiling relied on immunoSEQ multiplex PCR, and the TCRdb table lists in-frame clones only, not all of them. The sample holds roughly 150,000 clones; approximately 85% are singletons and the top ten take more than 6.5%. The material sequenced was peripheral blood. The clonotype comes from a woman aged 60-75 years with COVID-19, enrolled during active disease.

In DNA, the CDR3 is TGTGCCAGCAGCCCGACAGGGTCCCACGAGCAGTACTTC. Translated: CASSPTGSHEQYF. This rearrangement joins TRBV11-3 to TRBJ2-7; 7 positions match TRBD1. Germline V gives CDR1 SGHNT, CDR2 YENEEA. The length of the CDR3 is 13 residues. J lost 5 bases, V lost 5 bases, and 6 bases had no gene match.